Below are 5 T cell receptor beta chains sequenced from a single sample in a study of sequential checkpoint blockade in melanoma. Treatment meaning: randomized to nivolumab then ipilimumab (arm A) or the reverse (arm B). This table comes from immunoSEQ multiplex PCR, and its TCRdb copy is limited to in-frame clones, with some not included. This sample has approximately 11,000 clones, with roughly 81% found just once. Specimen: CD8+ T cells sorted from blood (inferred from file names), collected from a patient given nivolumab and ipilimumab in sequence. These receptors came from a human donor with melanoma.

The V and J genes are TRBV7-3 and TRBJ2-1; 7 bases line up with TRBD1. The V segment lost 4 bases and the J segment 6 bases; nucleotides outside the gene matches: 12. The CDR3 has 16 amino acids. CDR1 is SGHTA, CDR2 FQGTGA, per germline. DNA of the CDR3: TGTGCCAGCAGCTCACAGGGGTCTGTTTCCGTCAATGAGCAGTTCTTC. Amino acid sequence: CASSSQGSVSVNEQFF.

Only a few counts were recorded for this clone. The identical CDR3 is also encoded by other nucleotide sequences in the sample. The chain couples TRBV19 to TRBJ2-7, with D uncertain. The V end was cut by 1 base, the J end by 7 bases, with 8 bases between. Germline V CDR1 and CDR2: LNHDA, SQIVND (reference sequence). The CDR3 spans 12 residues. The CDR3 sequence: CASSIGTSEQYF. CDR3 DNA: TGTGCCAGTAGTATAGGTACAAGTGAGCAGTACTTC.

Relative to its sample, this clone is medium-sized. The chain couples TRBV6-5 to TRBJ2-5; a weak D match, TRBD1 (5 bases). Germline V gives CDR1 MNHEY, CDR2 SVGAGI. V was cut by 5 bases and J by 3 bases, with 10 bases left in between. There are 13 residues in the CDR3. The CDR3 DNA reads TGTGCCAGCAGTAACCTAGGGGAAGAGACCCAGTACTTC. Protein product: CASSNLGEETQYF.

This chain connects TRBV7-9 to TRBJ2-5; 10 positions match TRBD1. The CDR3 extends over 18 amino acids. CDR1 and CDR2 (germline): SEHNR, FQNEAQ (reference sequence). J gave up 4 bases and V 6 bases, and 17 bases lay outside the gene matches. The CDR3 reads CASSSHRRDRGLVETQYF. Written as DNA, the CDR3 is TGTGCCAGCAGTTCTCATAGGAGGGACAGGGGATTGGTAGAGACCCAGTACTTC.

This sequence joins TRBV11-2 and TRBJ2-7, with D hard to call. Germline loops: CDR1 SGHAT, CDR2 FQNNGV. Trimming took 1 base from V and 1 from J, leaving 8 bases between them. The CDR3 extends over 14 amino acids. CDR3 DNA: TGTGCCAGCAGCTTAGGCCCGGGTTCCTACGAGCAGTACTTC. Amino acid sequence: CASSLGPGSYEQYF.